Listed here are 10 T cell receptor beta chains from one sample, sequenced in a study of CD8+CD57+ T cells in acquired aplastic anemia. Genomic DNA was employed as the template in profiling TCR beta VDJ and CDR3. TCRdb processed the reads anew with MiXCR; each CDR3 protein has one entry. The data show 150,000 to 200,000 distinct CDR3 sequences, with around 48% seen just once and about 1.7% held by the top ten. Flow cytometry had shown expanded CD8+CD57+ cells in the patients chosen for sequencing. The sample was sorted CD4+, CD8+, or CD8+CD57+ T cells (not recorded which) from PBMCs. The origin of the receptors is a human donor with aplastic anemia.

This clonotype was detected many times. The rearrangement links TRBV2 to TRBJ2-1, with TRBD1 matching over 8 bases. CDR3 length equals 15 residues. CDR1 is SNHLY and CDR2 is FYNNEI in the germline V gene. Trimming removed 7 bases from V and 6 bases from J; junction bases left unmatched: 11. The CDR3 reads CASIPDRESRNEQFF. The CDR3 nucleotides read TGTGCCAGCATTCCGGACAGGGAATCTCGCAATGAGCAGTTCTTC.

This clonotype was found many times. The chain recombines TRBV9 with TRBJ2-2; the match to TRBD2 covers 7 bases. J lost 2 bases, V lost 4 bases, and 8 bases had no gene match. This CDR3 is 16 amino acids long. Germline V gene lookup returns CDR1 SGDLS and CDR2 YYNGEE. CDR3 nucleotide sequence: TGTGCCAGCAGCCCGGGGGGTTTCGTCAACACCGGGGAGCTGTTTTTT. It specifies CASSPGGFVNTGELFF.

This clonotype appeared many times. The chain uses TRBV4-3 and TRBJ2-7; D may be TRBD2 (5 bases). Germline CDR1 is LGHNA and CDR2 is YSLEER. V shed 1 base and J shed 0 bases, with 7 bases lying between them. The CDR3 extends over 14 amino acids. In nucleotides, the CDR3 is TGCGCCAGCAGCCAAGCCGGGGTCTCCTACGAGCAGTACTTC. It is translated as CASSQAGVSYEQYF.

Points on this clonotype: Just one base apart from a much larger clone, this may be a read error. This chain connects TRBV20-1 to TRBJ1-1, with no clear D. Germline values: CDR1 DFQATT, CDR2 SNEGSKA (reference sequence). This CDR3 has 12 amino acids. The CDR3 coding sequence is TGCAGTGCTAGAGCCGGGAACACTGAAGCTCTCTTT. Translating it yields CSARAGNTEALF.

The rearrangement uses TRBV2 and TRBJ2-7; D is uncertain. The CDR3 is 13 amino acids. CDR1 is SNHLY, CDR2 FYNNEI, per germline. V was pared by 7 bases and J by 4 bases, with 14 bases between. The CDR3 is CASTEPLGYEQYF. CDR3 in DNA: TGTGCCAGCACTGAGCCTCTCGGTTACGAGCAGTACTTC.

Many counts were recorded for this clonotype. The chain combines TRBV10-3 with TRBJ2-7; TRBD1 matches 11 bases. Germline CDR1 and CDR2: ENHRY and SYGVKD. V lost 10 bases, J lost 4 bases, and 6 bases stayed unmatched. The CDR3 runs 13 residues. The CDR3 DNA reads TGTGCCACCCAGGACAGGGGGCTTTACGAGCAGTACTTC. This translates into CATQDRGLYEQYF.

V usage is TRBV5-5 and J usage is TRBJ1-1; D unclear. There are 15 residues in the CDR3. V lost 4 bases, J lost 0 bases, and 13 bases lay in between. Germline V gene data show CDR1 as SGHKS and CDR2 as YYEKEE (reference sequence). The CDR3 DNA reads as TGTGCCAGCAGCATATTAATGCAGGTGAACACTGAAGCTTTCTTT. The encoded protein is CASSILMQVNTEAFF. The full variable domain, its missing parts supplied by reference TRBV5-5 and TRBJ1-1, is DAGVTQSPTHLIKTRGQQVTLRCSPISGHKSVSWYQQVLGQGPQFIFQYYEKEERGRGNFPDRFSARQFPNYSSELNVNALLLGDSALYLCASSILMQVNTEAFFGQGTRLTVV.

A single count supports this clonotype. The J gene is TRBJ2-7, the V gene TRBV10-3; the D is unclear. The CDR3 is 13 amino acids. V was shortened by 4 bases and J by 3 bases, with 10 bases between the two germline ends. Germline CDR1 and CDR2: ENHRY and SYGVKD. The CDR3 DNA sequence: TGTGCCATCAGTGGGACGGCAGGCTACGAGCAGTACTTC. It is translated as CAISGTAGYEQYF.

Only a few counts were recorded for this clonotype. The chain couples TRBV5-4 to TRBJ2-2; 9 nucleotides line up with TRBD2. The CDR3 runs to 16 residues. V gave up 5 bases and J gave up 5 bases; unmatched junction bases: 10. Per germline, CDR1 SGHNT and CDR2 YYREEE (reference sequence). The CDR3 DNA reads TGTGCCAGCAGTATGGGGCTAGCGGGATCTACCGGGGAGCTGTTTTTT. This translates into CASSMGLAGSTGELFF. The whole variable domain, remainder taken from reference TRBV5-4 and TRBJ2-2, is ETGVTQSPTHLIKTRGQQVTLRCSSQSGHNTVSWYQQALGQGPQFIFQYYREEENGRGNFPPRFSGLQFPNYSSELNVNALELDDSALYLCASSMGLAGSTGELFFGEGSRLTVL.

This clonotype was recorded many times. The V and J genes are TRBV5-5 and TRBJ1-2, with 10 positions matching TRBD1. J gave up 4 bases and V 3 bases, and 6 bases lay outside the gene matches. The CDR3 runs 15 residues. Germline V gives CDR1 SGHKS, CDR2 YYEKEE (reference sequence). DNA of the CDR3: TGTGCCAGCAGCTCTGGACAGGGGGTCGGCTATGGCTACACCTTC. Encoded protein: CASSSGQGVGYGYTF.